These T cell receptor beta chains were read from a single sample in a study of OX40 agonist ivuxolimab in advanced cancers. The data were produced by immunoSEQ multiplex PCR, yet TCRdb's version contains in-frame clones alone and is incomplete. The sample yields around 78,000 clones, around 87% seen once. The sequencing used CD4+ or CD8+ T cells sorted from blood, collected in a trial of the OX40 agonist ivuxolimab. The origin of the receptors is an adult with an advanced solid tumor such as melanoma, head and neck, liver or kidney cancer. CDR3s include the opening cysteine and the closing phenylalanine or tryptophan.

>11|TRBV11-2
CASSEGGEQFF
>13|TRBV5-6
CASSLREGGSAFF
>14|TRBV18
CASGPGQTVDTQYF
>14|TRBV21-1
CASSKWLEGYIQYF
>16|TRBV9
CASSPGLAGVSKTQYF
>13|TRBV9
CASSVGDGNTIYF
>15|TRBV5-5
CASSLIGRPTDTQYF
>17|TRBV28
CASSSLTLLQGVDEAFF
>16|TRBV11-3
CASSVWTSGRGPEQFF
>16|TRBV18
CASSPPGGRSNQPQHF
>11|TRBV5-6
CASSLYEEAFF
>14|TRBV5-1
CASSGDRGTDTQYF
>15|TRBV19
CASSDGTGGSYEQYF
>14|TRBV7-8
CASSTDLSSQPQHF
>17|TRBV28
CASSLNLPSGGAYEQFF